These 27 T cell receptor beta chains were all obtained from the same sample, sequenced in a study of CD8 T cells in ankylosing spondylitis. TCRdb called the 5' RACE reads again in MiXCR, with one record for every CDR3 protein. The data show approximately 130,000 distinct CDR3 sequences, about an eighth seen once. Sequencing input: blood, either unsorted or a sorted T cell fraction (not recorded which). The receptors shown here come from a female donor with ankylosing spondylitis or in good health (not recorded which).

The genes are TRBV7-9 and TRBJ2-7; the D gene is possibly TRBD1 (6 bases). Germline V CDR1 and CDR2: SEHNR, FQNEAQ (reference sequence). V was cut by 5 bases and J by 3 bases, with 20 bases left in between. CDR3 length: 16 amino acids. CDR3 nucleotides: TGTGCCAGCAGCCATCGATCCATGGGGGCGGACTACGAGCAGTACTTC. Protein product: CASSHRSMGADYEQYF.

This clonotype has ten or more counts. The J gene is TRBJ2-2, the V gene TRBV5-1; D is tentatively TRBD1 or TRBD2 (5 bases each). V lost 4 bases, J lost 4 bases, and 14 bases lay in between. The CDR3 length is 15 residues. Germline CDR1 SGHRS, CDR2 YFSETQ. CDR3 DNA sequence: TGCGCCAGCAGCCTGGCCGGGGCAGGCACCGGGGAGCTGTTTTTT. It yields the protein CASSLAGAGTGELFF.

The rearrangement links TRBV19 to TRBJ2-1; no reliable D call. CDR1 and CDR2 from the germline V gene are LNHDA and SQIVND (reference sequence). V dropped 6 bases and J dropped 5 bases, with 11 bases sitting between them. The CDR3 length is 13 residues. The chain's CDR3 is CASSPGPNNEQFF. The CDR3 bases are TGTGCCAGTAGCCCTGGGCCAAACAATGAGCAGTTCTTC.

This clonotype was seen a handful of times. CDR3 sequence (DNA): TGCGCCAGCAGCTTAAGCCAGGACAAGGTATATCACCAAGAGACCCAGTACTTC. Its translation: CASSLSQDKVYHQETQYF. This sequence joins TRBV5-1 and TRBJ2-5; possible D gene TRBD1, 5 bases. The CDR3 covers 18 residues. Germline loops: CDR1 SGHRS, CDR2 YFSETQ. V lost 2 bases, J lost 0 bases, and 20 bases lay in between. The full variable domain, its missing parts supplied by reference TRBV5-1 and TRBJ2-5, is KAGVTQTPRYLIKTRGQQVTLSCSPISGHRSVSWYQQTPGQGLQFLFEYFSETQRNKGNFPGRFSGRQFSNSRSEMNVSTLELGDSALYLCASSLSQDKVYHQETQYFGPGTRLLVL.

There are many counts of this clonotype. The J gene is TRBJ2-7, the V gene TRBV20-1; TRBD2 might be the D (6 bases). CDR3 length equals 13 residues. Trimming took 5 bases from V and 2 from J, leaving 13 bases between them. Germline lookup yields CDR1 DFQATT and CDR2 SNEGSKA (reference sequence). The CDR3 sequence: CSAVGLATYEQYF. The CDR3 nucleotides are TGCAGTGCTGTGGGACTTGCCACCTACGAGCAGTACTTC.

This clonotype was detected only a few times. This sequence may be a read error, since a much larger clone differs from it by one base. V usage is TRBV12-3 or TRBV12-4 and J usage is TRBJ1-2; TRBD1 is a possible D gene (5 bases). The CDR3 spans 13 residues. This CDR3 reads CASSSPGSYGDTF. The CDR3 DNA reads TGTGCCAGCAGTTCCCCAGGGTCCTATGGCGACACCTTC.

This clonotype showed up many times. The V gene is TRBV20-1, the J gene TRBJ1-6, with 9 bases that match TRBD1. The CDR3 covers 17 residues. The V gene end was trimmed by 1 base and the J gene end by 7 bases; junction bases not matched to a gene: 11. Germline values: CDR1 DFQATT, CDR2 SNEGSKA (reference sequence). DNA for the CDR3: TGCAGTGCTAGAGCCCTGGACGGACAGGGGAGAAATTCACCCCTCCACTTT. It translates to CSARALDGQGRNSPLHF.

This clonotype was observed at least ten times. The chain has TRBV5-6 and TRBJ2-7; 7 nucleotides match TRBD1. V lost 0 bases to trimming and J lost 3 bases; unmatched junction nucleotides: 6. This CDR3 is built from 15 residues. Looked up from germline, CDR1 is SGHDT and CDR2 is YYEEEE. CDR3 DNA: TGTGCCAGCAGCTTGGGAACAGGGGCGGGCTACGAGCAGTACTTC. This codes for CASSLGTGAGYEQYF.

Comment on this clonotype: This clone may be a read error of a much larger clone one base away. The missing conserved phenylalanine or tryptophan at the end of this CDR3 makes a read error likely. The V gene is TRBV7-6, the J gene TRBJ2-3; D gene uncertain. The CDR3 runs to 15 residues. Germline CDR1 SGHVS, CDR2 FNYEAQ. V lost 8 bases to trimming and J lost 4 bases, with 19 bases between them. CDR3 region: CASGIRRRSADTQYY. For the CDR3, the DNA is TGTGCCAGCGGGATTCGCCGGCGGTCAGCAGATACGCAGTATTAT.

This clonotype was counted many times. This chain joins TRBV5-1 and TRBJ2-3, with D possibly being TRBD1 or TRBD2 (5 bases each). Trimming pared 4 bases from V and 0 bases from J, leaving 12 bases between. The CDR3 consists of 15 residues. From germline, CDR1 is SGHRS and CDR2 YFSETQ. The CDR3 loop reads CASSRGGPSTDTQYF. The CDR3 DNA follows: TGCGCCAGCAGCCGGGGCGGGCCTAGCACAGATACGCAGTATTTT.

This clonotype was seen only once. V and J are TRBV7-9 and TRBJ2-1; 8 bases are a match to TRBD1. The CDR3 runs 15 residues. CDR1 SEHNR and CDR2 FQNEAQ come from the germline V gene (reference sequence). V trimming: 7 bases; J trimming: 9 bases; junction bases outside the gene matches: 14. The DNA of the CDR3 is TGTGCCAGCACCTTTGGACAGGGAAGGTTTGGTGAGCAGTTCTTC. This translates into CASTFGQGRFGEQFF.

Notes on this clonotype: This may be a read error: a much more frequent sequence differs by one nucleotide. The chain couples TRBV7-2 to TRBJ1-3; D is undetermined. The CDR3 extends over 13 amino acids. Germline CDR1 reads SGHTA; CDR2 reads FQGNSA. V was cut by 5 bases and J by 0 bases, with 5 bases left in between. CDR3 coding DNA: TGTACCAGCAGCCCAGCCTCTGGAAACACCATATATTTT. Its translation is CTSSPASGNTIYF.

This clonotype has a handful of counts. As DNA, the CDR3 is TGTGCCAGCAGCCCGACAGGTCCACGGAACACTGAAGCTTTCTTT. This sequence encodes CASSPTGPRNTEAFF. The rearrangement links TRBV6-4 to TRBJ1-1, with D possibly TRBD1 on 6 matching bases. The germline V gene has CDR1 MRHNA and CDR2 SNTAGT. V was shortened by 6 bases and J by 1 base, with 15 bases between the two germline ends. The CDR3 covers 15 residues.

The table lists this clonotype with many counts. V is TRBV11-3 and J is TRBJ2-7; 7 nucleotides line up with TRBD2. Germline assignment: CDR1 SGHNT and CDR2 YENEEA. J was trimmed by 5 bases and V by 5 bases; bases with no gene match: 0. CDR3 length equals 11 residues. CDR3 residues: CASSRGDEQYF. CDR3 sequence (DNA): TGTGCCAGCAGCCGGGGGGACGAGCAGTACTTC. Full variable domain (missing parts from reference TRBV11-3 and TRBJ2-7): EAGVVQSPRYKIIEKKQPVAFWCNPISGHNTLYWYLQNLGQGPELLIRYENEEAVDDSQLPKDRFSAERLKGVDSTLKIQPAELGDSAVYLCASSRGDEQYFGPGTRLTVT.

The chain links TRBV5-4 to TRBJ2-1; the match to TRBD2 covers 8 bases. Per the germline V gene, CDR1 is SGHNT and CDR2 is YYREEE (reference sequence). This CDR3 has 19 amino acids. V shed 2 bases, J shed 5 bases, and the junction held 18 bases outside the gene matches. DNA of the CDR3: TGTGCCAGCAGCTTCTTGGTTGCTAGCGGGCCCGGACGGCACAATGAGCAGTTCTTC. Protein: CASSFLVASGPGRHNEQFF.

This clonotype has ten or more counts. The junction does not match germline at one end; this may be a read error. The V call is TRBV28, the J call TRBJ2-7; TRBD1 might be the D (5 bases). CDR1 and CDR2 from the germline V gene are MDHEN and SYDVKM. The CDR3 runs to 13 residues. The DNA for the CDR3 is TGTGCCAGCATCCAGGGATCCTGGGGTTCTTTACACTTC. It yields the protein CASIQGSWGSLHF.

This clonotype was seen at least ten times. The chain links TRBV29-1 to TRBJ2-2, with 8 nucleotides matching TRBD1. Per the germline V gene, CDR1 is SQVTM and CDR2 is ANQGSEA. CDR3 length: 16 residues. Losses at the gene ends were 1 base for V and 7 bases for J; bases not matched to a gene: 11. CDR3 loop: CSVEGGPGGRGGELFF. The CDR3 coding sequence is TGCAGCGTTGAAGGTGGACCAGGGGGCCGGGGCGGGGAGCTGTTTTTT.

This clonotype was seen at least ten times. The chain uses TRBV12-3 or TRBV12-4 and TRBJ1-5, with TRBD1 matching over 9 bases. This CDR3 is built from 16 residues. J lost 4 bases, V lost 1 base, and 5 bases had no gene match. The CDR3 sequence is CASSLGQGVMNQPQHF. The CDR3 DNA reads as TGTGCCAGCAGTTTAGGACAGGGGGTAATGAATCAGCCCCAGCATTTT.

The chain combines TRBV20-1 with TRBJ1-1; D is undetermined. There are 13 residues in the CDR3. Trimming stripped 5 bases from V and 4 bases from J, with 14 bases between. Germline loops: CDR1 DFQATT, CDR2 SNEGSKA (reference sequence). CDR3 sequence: CSAPMPGFTEAFF. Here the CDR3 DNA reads TGCAGTGCTCCTATGCCCGGGTTCACTGAAGCTTTCTTT.

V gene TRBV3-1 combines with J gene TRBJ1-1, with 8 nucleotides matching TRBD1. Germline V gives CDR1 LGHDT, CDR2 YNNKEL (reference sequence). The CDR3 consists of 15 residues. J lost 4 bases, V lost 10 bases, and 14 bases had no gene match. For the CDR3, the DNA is TGTGCCACCTGCCAAGATAACAGGGGGGGCACTGAAGCTTTCTTT. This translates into CATCQDNRGGTEAFF.

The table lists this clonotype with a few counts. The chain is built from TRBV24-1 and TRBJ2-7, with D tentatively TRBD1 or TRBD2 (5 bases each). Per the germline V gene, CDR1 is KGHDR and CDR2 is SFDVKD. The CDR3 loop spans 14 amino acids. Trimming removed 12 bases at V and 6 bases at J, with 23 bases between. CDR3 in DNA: TGTGCCTCAGATCCGGGACGTACACGGTTCGAGCAGTACTTC. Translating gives CASDPGRTRFEQYF.

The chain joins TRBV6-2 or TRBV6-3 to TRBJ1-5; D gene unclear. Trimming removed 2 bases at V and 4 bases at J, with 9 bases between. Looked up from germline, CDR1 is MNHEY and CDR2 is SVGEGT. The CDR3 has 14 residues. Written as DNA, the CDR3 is TGTGCCAGCAGTTACACGGCAGGAAATCAGCCCCAGCATTTT. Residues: CASSYTAGNQPQHF.

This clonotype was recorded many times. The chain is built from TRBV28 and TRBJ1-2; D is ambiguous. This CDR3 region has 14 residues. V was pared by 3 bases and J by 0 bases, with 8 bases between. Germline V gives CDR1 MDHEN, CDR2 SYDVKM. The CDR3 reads CASSFDPTNYGYTF. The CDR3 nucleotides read TGTGCCAGCAGTTTCGACCCGACTAACTATGGCTACACCTTC.

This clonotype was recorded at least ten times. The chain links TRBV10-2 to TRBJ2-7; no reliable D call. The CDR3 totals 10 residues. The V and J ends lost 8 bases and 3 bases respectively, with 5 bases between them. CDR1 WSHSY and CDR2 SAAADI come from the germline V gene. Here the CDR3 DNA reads TGCGCCAGCGGAAACTACGAGCAGTACTTC. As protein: CASGNYEQYF.

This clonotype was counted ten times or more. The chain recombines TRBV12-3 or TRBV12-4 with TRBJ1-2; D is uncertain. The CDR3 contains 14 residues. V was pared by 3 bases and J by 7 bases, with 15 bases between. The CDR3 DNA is TGTGCCAGCAGTTTGGGTCTCTTTTCGAGTGGCTACACCTTC. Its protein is CASSLGLFSSGYTF.

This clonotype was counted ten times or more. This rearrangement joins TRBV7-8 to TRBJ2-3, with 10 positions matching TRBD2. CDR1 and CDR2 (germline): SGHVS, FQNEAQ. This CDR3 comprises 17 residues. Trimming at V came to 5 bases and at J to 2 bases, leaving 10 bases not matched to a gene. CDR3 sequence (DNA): TGTGCCAGCAGCGTGTTAGAAGGACTAGCGGACACAGATACGCAGTATTTT. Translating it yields CASSVLEGLADTDTQYF. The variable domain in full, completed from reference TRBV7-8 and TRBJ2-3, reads GAGVSQSPRYKVAKRGQDVALRCDPISGHVSLFWYQQALGQGPEFLTYFQNEAQLDKSGLPSDRFFAERPEGSVSTLKIQRTQQEDSAVYLCASSVLEGLADTDTQYFGPGTRLTVL.

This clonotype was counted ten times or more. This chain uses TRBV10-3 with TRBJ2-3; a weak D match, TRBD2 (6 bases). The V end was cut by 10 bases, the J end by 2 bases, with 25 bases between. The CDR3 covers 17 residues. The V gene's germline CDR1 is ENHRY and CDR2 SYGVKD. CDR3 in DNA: TGTGCCACCGGAGGGAGTCCCGAGGTTCCACTCACAGATACGCAGTATTTT. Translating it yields CATGGSPEVPLTDTQYF.